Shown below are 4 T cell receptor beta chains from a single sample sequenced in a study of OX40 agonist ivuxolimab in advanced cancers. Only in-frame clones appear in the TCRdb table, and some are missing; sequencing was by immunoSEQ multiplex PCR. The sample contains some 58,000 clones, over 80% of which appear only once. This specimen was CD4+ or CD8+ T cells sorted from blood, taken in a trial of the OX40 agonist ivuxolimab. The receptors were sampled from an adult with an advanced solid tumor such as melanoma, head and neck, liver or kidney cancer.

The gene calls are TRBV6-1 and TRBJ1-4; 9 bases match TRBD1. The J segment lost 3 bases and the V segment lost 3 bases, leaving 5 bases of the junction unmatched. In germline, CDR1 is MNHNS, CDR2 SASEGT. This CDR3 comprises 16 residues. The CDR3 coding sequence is TGTGCCAGCAGTGATAGTACAGGGGGCTCTAATGAAAAACTGTTTTTT. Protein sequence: CASSDSTGGSNEKLFF.

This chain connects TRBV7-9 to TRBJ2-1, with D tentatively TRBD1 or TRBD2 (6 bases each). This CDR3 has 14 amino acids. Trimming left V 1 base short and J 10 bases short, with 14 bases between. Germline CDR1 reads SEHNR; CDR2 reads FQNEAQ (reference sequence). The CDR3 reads CASSLGLRGREQFF. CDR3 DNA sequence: TGTGCCAGCAGCTTAGGGTTAAGGGGGAGGGAGCAGTTCTTC.

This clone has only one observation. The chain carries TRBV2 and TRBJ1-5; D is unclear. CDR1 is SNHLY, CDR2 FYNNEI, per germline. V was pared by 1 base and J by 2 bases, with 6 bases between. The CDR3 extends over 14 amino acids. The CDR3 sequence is CASSEGMGNQPQHF. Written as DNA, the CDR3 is TGTGCCAGCAGTGAAGGCATGGGCAATCAGCCCCAGCATTTT.

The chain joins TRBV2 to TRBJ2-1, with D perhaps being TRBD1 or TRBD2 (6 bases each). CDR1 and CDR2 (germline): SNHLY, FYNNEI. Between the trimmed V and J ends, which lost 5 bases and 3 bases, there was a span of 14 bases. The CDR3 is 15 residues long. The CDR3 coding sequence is TGTGCCAGCAGTCGTGGGGGGCCCTACTACAATGAGCAGTTCTTC. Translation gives CASSRGGPYYNEQFF.